This passage covers 21 T cell receptor beta chains from one sample sequenced in a study of blood T cell repertoires in COVID-19. Sequencing was performed with immunoSEQ multiplex PCR; in TCRdb, only in-frame clones are kept and a portion is missing. This table holds hundreds of thousands of clones, around four fifths found once. The source material was peripheral blood. These receptors all stem from an elderly woman with acute or convalescent COVID-19.

This clone has a single count. The chain employs TRBV6-6 and TRBJ2-4, with a tentative D call TRBD2 (7 bases). The germline CDR1 and CDR2 sequences are MNHNY and SVGAGI (reference sequence). V lost 3 bases, J lost 3 bases, and 12 bases lay in between. The CDR3 has 15 residues. The CDR3 DNA follows: TGTGCCAGCAGTTATGAGGGGGGGGTCAAAAACATTCAGTACTTC. This gives the protein CASSYEGGVKNIQYF.

The chain couples TRBV19 to TRBJ2-2; TRBD1 aligns across 7 bases. The germline CDR1 and CDR2 sequences are LNHDA and SQIVND (reference sequence). The CDR3 extends over 16 amino acids. J lost 4 bases, V lost 5 bases, and 10 bases had no gene match. This CDR3 reads CASSDGQVVATGELFF. The CDR3 DNA follows: TGTGCCAGTAGTGACGGACAGGTCGTCGCCACCGGGGAGCTGTTTTTT.

V and J are TRBV29-1 and TRBJ2-3, with TRBD2 as a possible D gene (6 bases). Deletions cut 5 bases from V and 1 base from J, with 13 bases between. CDR3 length: 14 amino acids. Looked up from germline, CDR1 is SQVTM and CDR2 is ANQGSEA. CDR3: CSVRTGVGTDTQYF. The CDR3, as DNA: TGCAGCGTTAGGACGGGGGTTGGCACAGATACGCAGTATTTT.

The chain combines TRBV6-5 with TRBJ2-1; possibly TRBD1 for D (6 bases). The CDR3 consists of 15 residues. V lost 6 bases, J lost 3 bases, and 15 bases lay in between. The germline CDR1 and CDR2 sequences are MNHEY and SVGAGI. CDR3 sequence reads: CASSPPGQVYNEQFF. In DNA form, the CDR3 reads TGTGCCAGCAGCCCCCCGGGACAAGTCTACAATGAGCAGTTCTTC.

This clone was seen more than once but under ten times. The chain is built from TRBV9 and TRBJ1-1; no firm D call. This CDR3 contains 15 residues. The V gene lost 4 bases and the J gene lost 4 bases, with 17 bases spanning the gap. Germline assignment: CDR1 SGDLS and CDR2 YYNGEE. In DNA form, the CDR3 reads TGTGCCAGCAGCCACACCCGGGGTGATGGCACTGAAGCTTTCTTT. Its protein product is CASSHTRGDGTEAFF.

The J gene is TRBJ1-5, the V gene TRBV30; 8 bases align to TRBD1. This CDR3 comprises 13 residues. From germline, CDR1 is GTSNPN and CDR2 SVGIG (reference sequence). Trimming removed 1 base from V and 6 bases from J; junction bases left unmatched: 2. CDR3 sequence: CAWSEQGGQPQHF. As DNA, the CDR3 is TGTGCCTGGAGTGAACAGGGGGGTCAGCCCCAGCATTTT.

This rearrangement joins TRBV5-1 to TRBJ1-4; 9 bases align to TRBD1. CDR3 size: 15 residues. Unmatched junction bases numbered 5, after V lost 4 bases and J lost 4 bases. Looked up from germline, CDR1 is SGHRS and CDR2 is YFSETQ. The CDR3 loop reads CASSTQGARNEKLFF. In DNA, the CDR3 is TGCGCCAGCAGCACACAGGGGGCACGTAATGAAAAACTGTTTTTT.

V gene TRBV3-1 (or the pseudogene TRBV3-2) combines with J gene TRBJ1-4; unclear D gene. Trimming left V 0 bases short and J 8 bases short, with 13 bases between. The CDR3 extends over 15 amino acids. Germline V gene data show CDR1 as LGHDT and CDR2 as YNNKEL (reference sequence). CDR3 sequence reads: CASSQDRSRGEKLFF. DNA for the CDR3: TGTGCCAGCAGCCAAGATCGGAGCCGAGGCGAAAAACTGTTTTTT.

This chain uses TRBV4-1 with TRBJ2-5, with D possibly being TRBD1 (6 bases). Germline loops: CDR1 MGHRA, CDR2 YSYEKL. The CDR3 sequence is 19 residues long. V lost 0 bases to trimming and J lost 5 bases, with 25 bases between them. CDR3 residues: CASSQDTSAQGTRRETQYF. Written as DNA, the CDR3 is TGCGCCAGCAGCCAAGATACCTCAGCCCAGGGGACCCGCCGGGAGACCCAGTACTTC.

This clone was picked up a small number of times. The chain employs TRBV7-9 and TRBJ1-5; TRBD1 agrees at 8 bases. The germline V gene has CDR1 SEHNR and CDR2 FQNEAQ (reference sequence). The ends lost 5 bases at V and 5 bases at J; junction bases unmatched: 2. The CDR3 consists of 13 residues. The CDR3 DNA reads as TGTGCCAGCAGCCCAGGGGGCTATCAGCCCCAGCATTTT. Translated, it gives CASSPGGYQPQHF.

This clone was recorded only once. The chain combines TRBV2 with TRBJ2-4; 8 bases are shared with TRBD1. This CDR3 region has 15 residues. Germline loops: CDR1 SNHLY, CDR2 FYNNEI. J gave up 0 bases and V 6 bases, and 4 bases lay outside the gene matches. CDR3 residues: CASRKTGVAKNIQYF. CDR3 nucleotides: TGTGCCAGCAGAAAGACAGGGGTAGCCAAAAACATTCAGTACTTC.

The chain couples TRBV7-3 to TRBJ1-6; TRBD1 aligns across 7 bases. CDR3 size: 16 residues. Germline trimming cut 4 bases from V and 4 bases from J; bases unmatched to any gene: 7. The germline CDR1 and CDR2 sequences are SGHTA and FQGTGA. The CDR3 DNA reads TGTGCCAGCAGCTCAACAGGGGCCCAATATAATTCACCCCTCCACTTT. Protein product: CASSSTGAQYNSPLHF.

This clone was picked up one time. The chain uses TRBV7-3 and TRBJ2-2; possibly TRBD1 for D (5 bases). Germline assignment: CDR1 SGHTA and CDR2 FQGTGA. Trimming cost V 5 bases and J 6 bases, with 16 bases left between them. The CDR3 totals 15 residues. The chain's CDR3 is CASSVGLGAAGELFF. The DNA of the CDR3 is TGTGCCAGCAGCGTGGGTCTTGGGGCGGCCGGGGAGCTGTTTTTT.

The V and J genes are TRBV7-2 and TRBJ1-5; 9 bases map to TRBD1. V shed 5 bases and J 4 bases; nucleotides not matched to a gene: 6. The CDR3 spans 15 residues. The V gene's germline CDR1 is SGHTA and CDR2 FQGNSA. DNA of the CDR3: TGTGCCAGCAGCCCACAGACAGGGGGGAATCAGCCCCAGCATTTT. Translating it yields CASSPQTGGNQPQHF. The whole variable domain, filled in from reference TRBV7-2 and TRBJ1-5, reads GAGVSQSPSNKVTEKGKDVELRCDPISGHTALYWYRQSLGQGLEFLIYFQGNSAPDKSGLPSDRFSAERTGGSVSTLTIQRTQQEDSAVYLCASSPQTGGNQPQHFGDGTRLSIL.

The chain links TRBV5-4 to TRBJ2-7; TRBD1 aligns across 10 bases. The CDR3 contains 14 residues. Germline V CDR1 and CDR2: SGHNT, YYREEE (reference sequence). V was pared by 3 bases and J by 3 bases, with 3 bases of the junction left unmatched. The CDR3 region has the DNA TGTGCCAGCAGCTGGGACAGGGGATTCTACGAGCAGTACTTC. Its translation: CASSWDRGFYEQYF.

This clone has only a few counts. The V and J genes are TRBV19 and TRBJ1-1; 9 bases are a match to TRBD1. In germline, CDR1 is LNHDA, CDR2 SQIVND (reference sequence). CDR3 length equals 16 residues. V shed 6 bases and J 6 bases; nucleotides not matched to a gene: 14. In DNA, the CDR3 is TGTGCCAGTAGATCCGATAGACAGGGGGGCATCGCTGAAGCTTTCTTT. Protein: CASRSDRQGGIAEAFF.

The gene calls are TRBV12-3 or TRBV12-4 and TRBJ2-3; D is perhaps TRBD1 (5 bases). The germline V and J ends were trimmed by 5 bases and 3 bases, with 6 bases remaining between them. There are 12 residues in the CDR3. The CDR3 bases are TGTGCCAGCAGTCAGGGAACAGATACGCAGTATTTT. This gives the protein CASSQGTDTQYF.

The chain carries TRBV5-5 and TRBJ1-1; no firm D call. The CDR3 extends over 12 amino acids. The germline V and J ends were trimmed by 4 bases and 5 bases, with 9 bases remaining between them. CDR1 and CDR2 (germline): SGHKS, YYEKEE (reference sequence). CDR3 nucleotides: TGTGCCAGCAGCAGTTCTCGGACTGAAGCTTTCTTT. Protein product: CASSSSRTEAFF.

The chain couples TRBV12-5 to TRBJ2-1; possibly TRBD1 for D (5 bases). Germline V lookup: CDR1 LGHNT, CDR2 FRNRAP. V lost 1 base and J lost 0, with 7 bases in between. This CDR3 spans 15 amino acids. Here the CDR3 DNA reads TGTGCTAGTGGTTTGGGAGACAGCTCCTACAATGAGCAGTTCTTC. Its translation: CASGLGDSSYNEQFF.

This chain uses TRBV5-5 with TRBJ1-6; 7 bases fit TRBD1. CDR1 SGHKS and CDR2 YYEKEE come from the germline V gene (reference sequence). This CDR3 comprises 17 residues. V dropped 3 bases and J dropped 0; count of bases not matched to a gene: 6. The CDR3: CASSSGTASSYNSPLHF. CDR3 bases: TGTGCCAGCAGCTCAGGGACAGCCAGCTCCTATAATTCACCCCTCCACTTT.

V gene TRBV7-9 combines with J gene TRBJ2-6, with a tentative D call TRBD1 (5 bases). With 3 bases removed from V and 2 bases from J, the gap between germline ends came to 8 bases. Germline loops: CDR1 SEHNR, CDR2 FQNEAQ (reference sequence). This CDR3 spans 15 amino acids. The CDR3 sequence is CASSFRVAGANVLTF. Written as DNA, the CDR3 is TGTGCCAGCAGCTTCAGGGTTGCTGGGGCCAACGTCCTGACTTTC. The full variable domain, rest sourced from reference TRBV7-9 and TRBJ2-6, is DTGVSQNPRHKITKRGQNVTFRCDPISEHNRLYWYRQTLGQGPEFLTYFQNEAQLEKSRLLSDRFSAERPKGSFSTLEIQRTEQGDSAMYLCASSFRVAGANVLTFGAGSRLTVL.